Here is one T cell receptor (beta chain) with its context. Its recognized antigen is unknown. Per-base qualities were not stored, and no clone one base away is much larger. The source of the sample is a study of T cells in Graves' hyperthyroidism and ophthalmopathy (dated by TCRdb to the late 2010s). In the study overall: Peripheral blood was sampled at the time of initial diagnosis, prior to any treatment. To identify distinguishing TCR V-J signatures, a discovery cohort of around 98 patients was used, comprising 40 to 45 with Graves' ophthalmopathy and 57 with stable Graves' hyperthyroidism. An independent validation cohort of around 19 hyperthyroidism patients and about 16 patients who later progressed to ophthalmopathy tested prospective prediction of ophthalmopathy. The approximately 98 discovery patients were randomly divided into training and test sets at a 7:3 ratio. In about 6 Graves' hyperthyroidism patients, the study also compared T-cell repertoires from thyroid tissue with T-cell repertoires from blood. After sampling, hyperthyroidism patients received methimazole starting at 30 mg daily, and ophthalmopathy patients received high-dose intravenous methylprednisolone. The paper describes TCR Vbeta CDR3 sequencing of roughly 130 peripheral blood samples, made up of 43 ophthalmopathy patients, around 78 hyperthyroidism patients and 17 progressor patients.

The paper as a whole reports these results and caveats: Most expanded thyroid clonotypes (frequency above 0.001) were also found in blood, which suggests that blood repertoires may mirror thyroid immune responses. Sample size was not statistically predetermined, and investigators were not blinded to group allocation. During validation, the model predicted progression to ophthalmopathy a median of about 5.9 months ahead of onset, with more than 55% sensitivity and 72.22% specificity. A model built on a 13 V-J signature distinguished ophthalmopathy from stable hyperthyroidism, reaching over 85% sensitivity and approximately 83% specificity in cross-validation and 80%/75% in testing.

The TCR beta CDR3 regions were amplified from the RNA transcripts. The first round of RT-PCR for the TCR CDR3 was performed with the HTBI primer set and the Qiagen OneStep RT-PCR kit. The libraries were constructed in a second round of multiplex PCR and then size-selected and purified. Libraries were sequenced paired-end with 100 bp reads on an Illumina HiSeq2000. Turning to the authors' computational methods: SOAPnuke was used to process the raw data, throwing out any read that contained adapters or uncalled bases, had a mean Phred below 15, or lacked an exact constant-primer or identifier match. COPE v1.2.5 was used to merge high-quality paired reads, and clonotypes were defined as unique nucleotide sequences. Clonotypes were aligned to IMGT TRBV, TRBD and TRBJ reference segments using MiTCR v1.1. The analysis was restricted to V-J combinations with a frequency above 0.0001, which together covered 99.2% of the repertoires. The TCS score was defined as the ratio of F50 (clonal expansion) to E x V (chaos), calculated using BLOSUM62-based TCRdist between CDR3 peptides within each V-J. Welch's t-statistics and random forest reduced approximately 520 V-J features to roughly 13, which were used in a naive Bayes classifier (R e1071). The public reads were reprocessed in TCRdb via fastp at Q25 and MiXCR, keeping in-frame beta chains. Each CDR3 protein gets just one entry, which takes the most common genes and DNA from the rows behind it. TCRdb assigned the V and J calls; the authors' analysis was not used. The sample table holds under 350,000 distinct CDR3 sequences, of which around 20% were seen once. The ten largest account for around 48% of the sample.

V is clipped by 2 bases and J by 3 bases, and the sequence between their germline boundaries is 18 bases long. Per the germline V gene (reference sequence), SGHKS is the CDR1 and YYEKEE is the CDR2. From the cysteine through the phenylalanine, the CDR3 covers 16 amino acids. CDR3 DNA is the only sequence kept; it has 48 bases, read in frame from the first base. Stable Graves' hyperthyroidism was defined as the absence of progression to ophthalmopathy over 18 months of follow-up. The hyperthyroidism patients were between 18 and 65 years old and newly diagnosed, with a disease duration of less than 2 months. Exclusion was applied to patients with uncontrolled infections, other autoimmune diseases, pregnancy or lactation. Clinical symptoms, serum thyroxine and TRAb, thyroid ultrasound, and orbital computed tomography formed the basis for the diagnoses. PBMCs were isolated from roughly 10 ml of fresh peripheral blood by Ficoll-Paque density gradient centrifugation. Total RNA was extracted with Trizol reagent, and quality was checked on an Agilent 2100 Bioanalyzer.

The sequencing sample was made of blood. This clonotype originated in a woman between 45 and 65 years old with Graves' hyperthyroidism. Recombination connected TRBV5-5 to TRBJ2-7, with TRBD1 as a weak D call on 6 bases. The DNA is TGTGCCAGCAGCTTAGGGCGGAGCAGGGGAATCTACGAGCAGTACTTC. It encodes CASSLGRSRGIYEQYF.